This T cell receptor beta chain was documented in a study of T cell therapy after organ transplantation. The CDR3 has 15 residues. Germline V lookup: CDR1 MNHEY, CDR2 SMNVEV (reference sequence). The V segment lost 2 bases and the J segment 1 base; nucleotides outside the gene matches: 2. Regarding this clone: Its specificity is not known.

TCRdb's copy holds only in-frame clones and misses some; the assay was immunoSEQ multiplex PCR. Found here are 40,000 to 60,000 clones, around 93% of them singletons; the top ten hold over 2.5%. The chain is built from TRBV27 and TRBJ1-1; TRBD1 matches 9 bases. The sample here was CD8+ T cells from blood, taken before autologous CMV-specific T cell therapy. The clonotype was recovered from a human patient who had received a solid organ transplant and had CMV disease. CDR3 amino acids: CASSLGTGPNTEAFF. In DNA, the CDR3 is TGTGCCAGCAGTTTAGGGACAGGGCCGAACACTGAAGCTTTCTTT.